The rows below give T cell receptor beta chains drawn from one sample of a study of shared clonotypes between healthy human individuals. Repertoires were generated with immunoSEQ multiplex PCR, while TCRdb's copy carries only in-frame clones and drops some. The sample consists of approximately 2.4 million clones, about 94% of them appearing once. The sequenced sample consisted of naive CD4+ T cells sorted from blood. All receptors derive from a young man in good health. CDR3s leave out the opening cysteine and the closing phenylalanine or tryptophan. D genes are given only for firm matches.

CDR3 length: 15
D gene: TRBD2
V gene: TRBV30
J gene: TRBJ2-7
CDR3 protein: AWSPRRLAGGSYEQY

CDR3 length: 11
D gene: -
V gene: TRBV5-1
J gene: TRBJ2-1
CDR3 protein: ASSLQGGSEQF

CDR3 length: 11
D gene: TRBD1
V gene: TRBV2
J gene: TRBJ2-7
CDR3 protein: ASSRDSPYEQY

CDR3 length: 13
D gene: TRBD1
V gene: TRBV6-5
J gene: TRBJ2-2
CDR3 protein: ASSPGQTNTGELF

CDR3 length: 12
D gene: -
V gene: TRBV28
J gene: TRBJ2-2
CDR3 protein: ASSFTGITGELF

CDR3 length: 9
D gene: -
V gene: TRBV20-1
J gene: TRBJ2-7
CDR3 protein: SADPQHEQY

CDR3 length: 12
D gene: -
V gene: TRBV30
J gene: TRBJ1-5
CDR3 protein: ACEARGGNQPQH

CDR3 length: 11
D gene: -
V gene: TRBV6-6
J gene: TRBJ2-7
CDR3 protein: ASSYRSSYEQY

CDR3 length: 13
D gene: -
V gene: TRBV25-1
J gene: TRBJ1-2
CDR3 protein: ASSEPGALSSSYT

CDR3 length: 14
D gene: TRBD1
V gene: TRBV10-3
J gene: TRBJ1-5
CDR3 protein: AISDGTGGAAQPQH

CDR3 length: 12
D gene: -
V gene: TRBV5-4
J gene: TRBJ1-5
CDR3 protein: ASSLGGLNQPQH

CDR3 length: 15
D gene: TRBD2
V gene: TRBV7-7
J gene: TRBJ2-1
CDR3 protein: ASSLGGAGGLYNEQF

CDR3 length: 11
D gene: -
V gene: TRBV2
J gene: TRBJ2-2
CDR3 protein: ASSGQSGGELF

CDR3 length: 13
D gene: -
V gene: TRBV2
J gene: TRBJ2-5
CDR3 protein: ASSTYRGGQETQY

CDR3 length: 15
D gene: -
V gene: TRBV23-1
J gene: TRBJ2-7
CDR3 protein: ASSQNPGQTLTYEQY

CDR3 length: 12
D gene: -
V gene: TRBV9
J gene: TRBJ1-6
CDR3 protein: ASSVESENSPLH

CDR3 length: 13
D gene: -
V gene: TRBV10-3
J gene: TRBJ1-5
CDR3 protein: AISESEGTPMSQH

CDR3 length: 12
D gene: -
V gene: TRBV10-3
J gene: TRBJ1-3
CDR3 protein: ADPPGSSGNTIY

CDR3 length: 11
D gene: -
V gene: TRBV2
J gene: TRBJ2-7
CDR3 protein: ASSLELSYEQY

CDR3 length: 11
D gene: -
V gene: TRBV7-9
J gene: TRBJ1-1
CDR3 protein: ASSLASEVKAF

CDR3 length: 14
D gene: -
V gene: TRBV6-1
J gene: TRBJ1-5
CDR3 protein: ASSEASREYTGSLA

CDR3 length: 11
D gene: -
V gene: TRBV19
J gene: TRBJ2-7
CDR3 protein: ASSLESSYEQY

CDR3 length: 11
D gene: -
V gene: TRBV28
J gene: TRBJ2-6
CDR3 protein: ASSLSPANVLT

CDR3 length: 12
D gene: -
V gene: TRBV14
J gene: TRBJ1-2
CDR3 protein: ASSQEAGTYGYT

CDR3 length: 14
D gene: -
V gene: TRBV6-1
J gene: TRBJ2-1
CDR3 protein: ASSEEVALSYNEQF

CDR3 length: 13
D gene: TRBD1
V gene: TRBV7-2
J gene: TRBJ1-2
CDR3 protein: ASSLVQGVGYGYT

CDR3 length: 12
D gene: -
V gene: TRBV19
J gene: TRBJ2-7
CDR3 protein: ASSIQDTAYEQY

CDR3 length: 12
D gene: -
V gene: TRBV6-5
J gene: TRBJ1-6
CDR3 protein: ASSSGSGNSPLH

CDR3 length: 13
D gene: TRBD1
V gene: TRBV7-9
J gene: TRBJ1-4
CDR3 protein: ASSHGDRNNEKLF

CDR3 length: 12
D gene: -
V gene: TRBV30
J gene: TRBJ2-7
CDR3 protein: AWSVGGPSYEQY

CDR3 length: 13
D gene: TRBD1
V gene: TRBV2
J gene: TRBJ2-3
CDR3 protein: ASIERQGSADTQY

CDR3 length: 13
D gene: -
V gene: TRBV19
J gene: TRBJ1-2
CDR3 protein: ASSTRDGLGDGYT

CDR3 length: 13
D gene: TRBD1
V gene: TRBV19
J gene: TRBJ1-1
CDR3 protein: ASSTGQGARTEAF

CDR3 length: 13
D gene: TRBD2
V gene: TRBV6-1
J gene: TRBJ2-5
CDR3 protein: ASRFLAGGRETQY

CDR3 length: 12
D gene: -
V gene: TRBV10-3
J gene: TRBJ1-5
CDR3 protein: AIRQGVGNQPQH

CDR3 length: 12
D gene: TRBD1
V gene: TRBV6-1
J gene: TRBJ2-7
CDR3 protein: ASTPGTGRYEQY

CDR3 length: 12
D gene: TRBD1
V gene: TRBV2
J gene: TRBJ1-4
CDR3 protein: ASSAGTGYEKLF

CDR3 length: 14
D gene: -
V gene: TRBV25-1
J gene: TRBJ2-3
CDR3 protein: ASSEYVAVSTDTQY

CDR3 length: 11
D gene: TRBD2
V gene: TRBV7-2
J gene: TRBJ2-7
CDR3 protein: ASSSSGSYEQY

CDR3 length: 12
D gene: -
V gene: TRBV28
J gene: TRBJ1-2
CDR3 protein: ASYSRGREYGYT

CDR3 length: 14
D gene: TRBD1
V gene: TRBV28
J gene: TRBJ2-3
CDR3 protein: ASSNTGTGITDTQY

CDR3 length: 12
D gene: -
V gene: TRBV30
J gene: TRBJ2-7
CDR3 protein: AWNRDSLSYEQY

CDR3 length: 14
D gene: TRBD2
V gene: TRBV9
J gene: TRBJ2-2
CDR3 protein: ASSVATSENTGELF

CDR3 length: 13
D gene: TRBD1
V gene: TRBV19
J gene: TRBJ2-2
CDR3 protein: ASRRDRGNTGELF

CDR3 length: 12
D gene: -
V gene: TRBV2
J gene: TRBJ1-1
CDR3 protein: ASSELATPAEAF

CDR3 length: 12
D gene: -
V gene: TRBV7-9
J gene: TRBJ2-3
CDR3 protein: ASSQTGSTDTQY

CDR3 length: 13
D gene: -
V gene: TRBV13
J gene: TRBJ2-2
CDR3 protein: ASSSSRTPGGELF